This is a list of T cell receptor beta chains from one sample in a study of blood T cell repertoires in COVID-19. TCRdb keeps only in-frame clones here, not all; method: immunoSEQ multiplex PCR. The sample comprises about 130,000 clones, around 83% of which are singletons, and about a tenth rests with the top ten. Input material: peripheral blood. The receptors were gathered from a man aged 35 to 55 with active or convalescent COVID-19. The CDR3 runs from the conserved cysteine through the conserved F or W. The order of the fields is clone size, D gene, V gene, J gene, CDR3 protein, CDR3 DNA. D genes are given only for firm matches. Size tells how often a clone was seen (once, few, many) or the class of an expanded clone, and some rows leave it out.

clone_size: NA
d_call: TRBD2
v_call: TRBV18
j_call: TRBJ2-1
cdr3_aa: CASSPSGGDNEQFF
cdr3_nt: TGTGCCAGCTCACCTAGCGGGGGGGACAATGAGCAGTTCTTC

clone_size: NA
d_call: TRBD1
v_call: TRBV6-6
j_call: TRBJ1-3
cdr3_aa: CASSPSQRTGGITSGNTIYF
cdr3_nt: TGTGCCAGCAGTCCTTCGCAGAGGACAGGGGGGATTACCTCTGGAAACACCATATATTTT

clone_size: NA
d_call: TRBD1
v_call: TRBV5-1
j_call: TRBJ2-1
cdr3_aa: CASSQQGGNEQFF
cdr3_nt: TGCGCCAGCTCCCAACAGGGGGGAAATGAGCAGTTCTTC

clone_size: few
d_call: NA
v_call: TRBV7-9
j_call: TRBJ1-1
cdr3_aa: CASSSLRGANTEAFF
cdr3_nt: TGTGCCAGCAGCTCCCTCAGGGGAGCGAACACTGAAGCTTTCTTT

clone_size: NA
d_call: TRBD1
v_call: TRBV6-6
j_call: TRBJ1-2
cdr3_aa: CAISGTEGYGYTF
cdr3_nt: TGTGCCATCTCCGGGACAGAGGGCTATGGCTACACCTTC

clone_size: NA
d_call: TRBD2
v_call: TRBV7-2
j_call: TRBJ2-7
cdr3_aa: CASSLGLAGGNEQYF
cdr3_nt: TGTGCCAGCAGCTTAGGACTAGCGGGGGGGAACGAGCAGTACTTC

clone_size: NA
d_call: TRBD1
v_call: TRBV3-1/TRBV3-2
j_call: TRBJ1-2
cdr3_aa: CASSQGAGGAYGYTF
cdr3_nt: TGTGCCAGCAGCCAAGGAGCAGGGGGCGCCTATGGCTACACCTTC

clone_size: NA
d_call: NA
v_call: TRBV12-3/TRBV12-4
j_call: TRBJ1-3
cdr3_aa: CASSFHSGNTIYF
cdr3_nt: TGTGCCAGCAGTTTCCACTCTGGAAACACCATATATTTT

clone_size: NA
d_call: NA
v_call: TRBV7-2
j_call: TRBJ2-1
cdr3_aa: CASSRAPGGRNEQFF
cdr3_nt: TGTGCCAGCAGCCGCGCGCCGGGGGGCCGCAATGAGCAGTTCTTC

clone_size: NA
d_call: NA
v_call: TRBV2
j_call: TRBJ1-2
cdr3_aa: CASRRLGVNGYTF
cdr3_nt: TGTGCCAGCAGGCGGCTAGGGGTGAATGGCTACACCTTC

clone_size: NA
d_call: NA
v_call: TRBV5-5
j_call: TRBJ2-1
cdr3_aa: CASSLVSGGRLNEQFF
cdr3_nt: TGTGCCAGCAGCTTGGTATCCGGGGGGCGGCTGAATGAGCAGTTCTTC

clone_size: NA
d_call: NA
v_call: TRBV5-5
j_call: TRBJ1-1
cdr3_aa: CASSTRTVNTEAFF
cdr3_nt: TGTGCCAGCAGTACTAGGACAGTGAACACTGAAGCTTTCTTT

clone_size: NA
d_call: NA
v_call: TRBV12-3/TRBV12-4
j_call: TRBJ1-5
cdr3_aa: CASSFADQPQHF
cdr3_nt: TGTGCCAGCAGTTTTGCGGATCAGCCCCAGCATTTT

clone_size: once
d_call: TRBD1
v_call: TRBV9
j_call: TRBJ1-4
cdr3_aa: CASSAGTATNEKLFF
cdr3_nt: TGTGCCAGCAGCGCGGGGACAGCAACTAATGAAAAACTGTTTTTT

clone_size: NA
d_call: NA
v_call: TRBV7-2
j_call: TRBJ2-5
cdr3_aa: CASSLERLAETQYF
cdr3_nt: TGTGCCAGCAGCTTAGAGAGGCTGGCAGAGACCCAGTACTTC

clone_size: NA
d_call: TRBD1
v_call: TRBV5-4
j_call: TRBJ1-5
cdr3_aa: CASSFKGAEQPQHF
cdr3_nt: TGTGCCAGCAGCTTCAAGGGGGCGGAACAGCCCCAGCATTTT

clone_size: NA
d_call: NA
v_call: TRBV27
j_call: TRBJ2-5
cdr3_aa: CASSLTRTVQETQYF
cdr3_nt: TGTGCCAGCAGTTTAACTCGGACAGTCCAAGAGACCCAGTACTTC

clone_size: NA
d_call: TRBD2
v_call: TRBV2
j_call: TRBJ2-7
cdr3_aa: CASSGRSGGTYEQYF
cdr3_nt: TGTGCCAGCAGTGGGCGTAGCGGGGGAACATACGAGCAGTACTTC

clone_size: NA
d_call: NA
v_call: TRBV6-5
j_call: TRBJ1-1
cdr3_aa: CASSSPGQMNTEAFF
cdr3_nt: TGTGCCAGCAGTTCACCGGGACAAATGAACACTGAAGCTTTCTTT